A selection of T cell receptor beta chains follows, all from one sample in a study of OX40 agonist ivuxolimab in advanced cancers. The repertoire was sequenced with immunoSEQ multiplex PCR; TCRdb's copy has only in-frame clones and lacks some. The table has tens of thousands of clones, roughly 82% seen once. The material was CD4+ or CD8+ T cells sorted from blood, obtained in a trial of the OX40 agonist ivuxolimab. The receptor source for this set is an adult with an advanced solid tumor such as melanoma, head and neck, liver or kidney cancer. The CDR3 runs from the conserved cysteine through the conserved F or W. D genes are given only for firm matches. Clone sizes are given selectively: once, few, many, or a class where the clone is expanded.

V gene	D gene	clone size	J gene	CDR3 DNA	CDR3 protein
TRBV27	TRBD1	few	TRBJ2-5	TGTGCCAGCAGTTCACGACAGGGGGCGGGAGAGACCCAGTACTTC	CASSSRQGAGETQYF
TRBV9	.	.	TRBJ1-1	TGTGCCAGCAGCGTAGGACCGGGCGGACAGAACACTGAAGCTTTCTTT	CASSVGPGGQNTEAFF
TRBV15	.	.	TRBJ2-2	TGTGCCACCAAAAGGGGGAGGAGCGGGGAGCTGTTTTTT	CATKRGRSGELFF
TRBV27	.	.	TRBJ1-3	TGTGCCAGCGGATTTTTGACGAGGTCTGGAAACACCATATATTTT	CASGFLTRSGNTIYF
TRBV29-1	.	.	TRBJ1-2	TGCAGCGCGGGGGCTGGGACCGGGGGCCTCAGGGGCTACACCTTC	CSAGAGTGGLRGYTF
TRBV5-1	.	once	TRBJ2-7	TGCGCCAGCAGATATGACTTCGACAGTGCGCCCTACGAGCAGTACTTC	CASRYDFDSAPYEQYF
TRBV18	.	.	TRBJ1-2	TGTGCCAGCTCACCCGGAGAAGGCAGGGAGAGCTATGGCTACACCTTC	CASSPGEGRESYGYTF
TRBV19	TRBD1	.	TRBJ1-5	TGTGCCAGCAAAAAAAAACCGGGACAGGGAGGTCGGCCCCAGCATTTT	CASKKKPGQGGRPQHF
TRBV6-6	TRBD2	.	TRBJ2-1	TGTGCCAGCAGTTACTCGGGCGGGAGGGCCGGTGGTGAGCAGTTCTTC	CASSYSGGRAGGEQFF
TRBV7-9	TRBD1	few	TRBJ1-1	TGTGCCAGCAGCCCGGGACGGGCAGGGGGCGGAAACACTGAAGCTTTCTTT	CASSPGRAGGGNTEAFF
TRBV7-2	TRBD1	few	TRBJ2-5	TGTGCCAGCAGCTTACCGGGACAGATTGAGACCCAGTACTTC	CASSLPGQIETQYF
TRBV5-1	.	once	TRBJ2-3	TGCGCCAGCAGTCCCCCGGGGGCTCTGACAGATACGCAGTATTTT	CASSPPGALTDTQYF
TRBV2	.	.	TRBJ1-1	TGTGCCAGCAGTCGAAAGAACACTGAAGCTTTCTTT	CASSRKNTEAFF
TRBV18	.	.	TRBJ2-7	TGTGCCAGCTCACCGGATCGTAGGGACGAGCAGTACTTC	CASSPDRRDEQYF
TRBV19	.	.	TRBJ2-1	TGTGCCAGTAGTATGAGTGGGGAGCAGCGCTGGCAGTTCTTC	CASSMSGEQRWQFF
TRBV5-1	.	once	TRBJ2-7	TGCGCCAGCAGCCGATATGAATCCTACGAGCAGTACTTC	CASSRYESYEQYF
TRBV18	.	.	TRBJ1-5	TGTGCCAGCTCACCGGGGGCGAGTAGCAATCAGCCCCAGCATTTT	CASSPGASSNQPQHF
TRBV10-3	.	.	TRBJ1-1	TGTGCCATCAGCCAGGACAGGAACACTGAAGCTTTCTTT	CAISQDRNTEAFF
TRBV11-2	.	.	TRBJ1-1	TGTGCCAGCAGCCGTACGGTAGGGGTAGGCACTGAAGCTTTCTTT	CASSRTVGVGTEAFF
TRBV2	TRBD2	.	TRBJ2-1	TGTGCCAGCATCCCCCGAGCGAGCGGGAGTATCAATGAGCAGTTCTTC	CASIPRASGSINEQFF
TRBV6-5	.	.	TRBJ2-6	TGTGCCAGCAGCCTGATCTCTGGGGCCAACGTCCTGACTTTC	CASSLISGANVLTF
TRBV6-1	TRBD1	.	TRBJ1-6	TGTGCCAGCAGCCACAGGGGGGTTAATTCACCCCTCCACTTT	CASSHRGVNSPLHF
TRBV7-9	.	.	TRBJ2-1	TGTGCCAGCAGCTTAACTTCGCACAATGAGCAGTTCTTC	CASSLTSHNEQFF
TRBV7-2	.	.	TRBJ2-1	TGTGCCAGCAGTAAGCCCTGGGACCTGAGCTCCTACAATGAGCAGTTCTTC	CASSKPWDLSSYNEQFF
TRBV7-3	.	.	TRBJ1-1	TGTGCCAGCAGCTTGGTCTTACAGGGCACTGAAGCTTTCTTT	CASSLVLQGTEAFF
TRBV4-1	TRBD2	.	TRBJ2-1	TGCGCCAGCAGCCTCGGACTAGCGGGAACCCTCAATGAGCAGTTCTTC	CASSLGLAGTLNEQFF
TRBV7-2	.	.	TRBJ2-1	TGTGCCAGCAGCCCCTCGTGGATTTCTAATGAGCAGTTCTTC	CASSPSWISNEQFF
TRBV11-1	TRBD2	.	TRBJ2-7	TGTGCCAGCAGCCCCTGGGGAGGGATCTACGAGCAGTACTTC	CASSPWGGIYEQYF
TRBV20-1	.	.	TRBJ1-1	TGCAGTGCTAAAATGAACACTGAAGCTTTCTTT	CSAKMNTEAFF
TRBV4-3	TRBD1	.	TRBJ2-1	TGCGCCAGCAGCCAATATTGGGACAGGGGGCTGGATGAGCAGTTCTTC	CASSQYWDRGLDEQFF
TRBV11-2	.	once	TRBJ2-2	TGTGCCAGCAGCCCCCGGGCCCTAAACACCGGGGAGCTGTTTTTT	CASSPRALNTGELFF
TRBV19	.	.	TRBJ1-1	TGTGCCAGTAGTCCATTAAAAGGAGGGGTGACTGAAGCTTTCTTT	CASSPLKGGVTEAFF
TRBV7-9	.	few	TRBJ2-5	TGTGCCAGCAGCGTCGTACAAGAGACCCAGTACTTC	CASSVVQETQYF
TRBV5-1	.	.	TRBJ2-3	TGCGCCAGCAGCTTGGCCGTAGGGGGGGCGAGTGGCACAGATACGCAGTATTTT	CASSLAVGGASGTDTQYF
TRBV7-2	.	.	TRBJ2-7	TGTGCCAGCAGCGTAGGGTCCTTGCGCTACGAGCAGTACTTC	CASSVGSLRYEQYF
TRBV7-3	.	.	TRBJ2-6	TGTGCCAGCAGCTCTGACCTATCTGGGGCCAACGTCCTGACTTTC	CASSSDLSGANVLTF
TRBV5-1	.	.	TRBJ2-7	TGCGCCAGCAGCCCGGGACTGCTGGGCGAGCAGTACTTC	CASSPGLLGEQYF
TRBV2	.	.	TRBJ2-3	TGTGCCGGCAGCACGGAAGGCACAGATACGCAGTATTTT	CAGSTEGTDTQYF
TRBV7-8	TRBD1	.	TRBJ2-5	TGTGCCAGCAGCCCCGGACAGGGAGAGACCCAGTACTTC	CASSPGQGETQYF
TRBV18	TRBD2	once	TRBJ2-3	TGTGCCAGCTCACCGCGTGGCGGGAGTGCAGATACGCAGTATTTT	CASSPRGGSADTQYF
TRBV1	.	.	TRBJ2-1	TGCACCAGCAGCCAAGAAACGGGAGCGGTAGGATACAATGAGCAGTTCTTC	CTSSQETGAVGYNEQFF
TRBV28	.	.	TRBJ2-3	TGTGCCAGCAGTGGGTGGCGAAGCACAGATACGCAGTATTTT	CASSGWRSTDTQYF
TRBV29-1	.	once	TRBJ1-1	TGCAGCGTTGAAGATCGATCGACGGGCTTCGGTGAAGCTTTCTTT	CSVEDRSTGFGEAFF
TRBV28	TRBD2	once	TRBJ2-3	TGTGCCAGCAGTCCCCCGCTAGCGGGAGTCAGCACAGATACGCAGTATTTT	CASSPPLAGVSTDTQYF
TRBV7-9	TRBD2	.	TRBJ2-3	TGTGCCAGCAGCCCCTCGACTAGCGGGAAGCGGACGCAGTATTTT	CASSPSTSGKRTQYF
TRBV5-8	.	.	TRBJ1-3	TGTGCCAGCAGCTTGGCGGGGACCTTAAACACCATATATTTT	CASSLAGTLNTIYF
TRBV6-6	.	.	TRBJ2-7	TGTGCCAGCACCAACGAGGGGTCTTACGAGCAGTACTTC	CASTNEGSYEQYF
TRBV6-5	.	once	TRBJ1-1	TGTGCCAGCAGTTACCCGGGGAACACTGAAGCTTTCTTT	CASSYPGNTEAFF
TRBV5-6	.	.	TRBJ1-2	TGTGCCAGCAGCCTCGGGGCTGGGGGCTACACCTTC	CASSLGAGGYTF
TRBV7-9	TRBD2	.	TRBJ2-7	TGTGCCAGCAGCTTAGGGACTAGCGGGGTCTACGAGCAGTACTTC	CASSLGTSGVYEQYF
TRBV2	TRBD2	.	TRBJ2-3	TGTGCCAGCAGGGTCTTTAGCGGGAGGGTGGCAGATACGCAGTATTTT	CASRVFSGRVADTQYF
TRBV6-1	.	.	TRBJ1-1	TGTGCCAGCAGTGAAGGGTTCCGACAGAACACTGAAGCTTTCTTT	CASSEGFRQNTEAFF
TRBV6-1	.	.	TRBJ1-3	TGTGCCAGCAGTGAGGACACCAGCTCTGGAAACACCATATATTTT	CASSEDTSSGNTIYF
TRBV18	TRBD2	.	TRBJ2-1	TGTGCCAGCTCACCAAGTGCGGGGGGGCTCTACAATGAGCAGTTCTTC	CASSPSAGGLYNEQFF
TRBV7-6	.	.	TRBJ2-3	TGTGCCAGCAGCTTAGACCGGGGAACAGATACGCAGTATTTT	CASSLDRGTDTQYF
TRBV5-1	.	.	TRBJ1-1	TGCGCCAGCAGCTTCGGGGGCGCGAACACTGAAGCTTTCTTT	CASSFGGANTEAFF